Shown below are 10 T cell receptor beta chains from a single sample sequenced in a study of control samples from healthy donors and cancer patients. The method was immunoSEQ multiplex PCR; TCRdb's version includes in-frame clones alone and lacks a portion of them. The sample carries under 450,000 clones, roughly 90% recorded once. Sequencing was done on a sample of PBMCs. These receptors were collected from a man aged 35 to 55 with head and neck cancer.

The table lists this clone with a few counts. Other nucleotide sequences from this sample produce the same CDR3. The V gene is TRBV6-2 or TRBV6-3, the J gene TRBJ1-1, with D unclear. The CDR3 totals 15 residues. Germline values: CDR1 MNHEY, CDR2 SVGEGT. The ends were cut back, 4 bases at V and 1 base at J, with 13 bases in the middle. The CDR3 loop is CASSSPGRGNTEAFF. The CDR3 DNA follows: TGTGCCAGCAGTTCCCCGGGCCGGGGGAACACTGAAGCTTTCTTT.

The gene calls are TRBV7-8 and TRBJ1-5; D ambiguous. Trimming cost V 0 bases and J 4 bases, with 10 bases left between them. Germline lookup yields CDR1 SGHVS and CDR2 FQNEAQ. This CDR3 is built from 15 residues. DNA of the CDR3: TGTGCCAGCAGCTTAGCGGAGGGATGGAATCAGCCCCAGCATTTT. Its protein product is CASSLAEGWNQPQHF.

The CDR3 DNA reads TGCGCCAGCAGCTTGGCTTCGTGGGGAGCAGATACGCAGTATTTT. Translation gives CASSLASWGADTQYF. V gene TRBV5-1 combines with J gene TRBJ2-3, with D maybe TRBD2 (5 bases). The CDR3 is made up of 15 amino acids. V was shortened by 0 bases and J by 4 bases, with 12 bases between the two germline ends. The germline CDR1 and CDR2 sequences are SGHRS and YFSETQ. Using reference TRBV5-1 and TRBJ2-3 for the parts outside the CDR3, the full variable domain is KAGVTQTPRYLIKTRGQQVTLSCSPISGHRSVSWYQQTPGQGLQFLFEYFSETQRNKGNFPGRFSGRQFSNSRSEMNVSTLELGDSALYLCASSLASWGADTQYFGPGTRLTVL.

The rearrangement uses TRBV10-3 and TRBJ2-7, with TRBD2 matching over 9 bases. V was clipped by 2 bases and J by 0 bases; unmatched bases: 5. CDR3 length: 16 residues. Per germline, CDR1 ENHRY and CDR2 SYGVKD. Here the CDR3 reads CAISEVGSGSSYEQYF. CDR3 DNA sequence: TGTGCCATCAGTGAGGTGGGTAGCGGGAGCTCCTACGAGCAGTACTTC.

The J gene is TRBJ2-2, the V gene TRBV7-2, with TRBD2 identical over 9 bases. CDR3 length: 15 residues. V lost 4 bases to trimming and J lost 0 bases; unmatched junction nucleotides: 0. Germline-derived CDR1 and CDR2 are SGHTA and FQGNSA. The CDR3, as DNA: TGTGCCAGCAGCTCTAGCGGGGCGAACACCGGGGAGCTGTTTTTT. It specifies CASSSSGANTGELFF.

J is TRBJ1-2 and V is TRBV7-2; the D gene is possibly TRBD1 (5 bases). The CDR3 runs to 15 residues. The germline V gene encodes CDR1 SGHTA and CDR2 FQGNSA. Between the trimmed V and J ends, which lost 1 base and 3 bases, there was a span of 12 bases. The CDR3: CASSLDPGYYYGYTF. DNA of the CDR3: TGTGCCAGCAGCTTAGACCCAGGGTACTACTATGGCTACACCTTC.

The J gene is TRBJ2-2, the V gene TRBV10-1; D is unresolved. The CDR3 runs to 13 residues. The germline gives CDR1 WNHNN, CDR2 SYGVQD (reference sequence). Trimming left V 5 bases short and J 6 bases short, with 10 bases between. The CDR3 is CASSRLEAGELFF. The CDR3 bases are TGCGCCAGCAGTAGGCTAGAGGCCGGGGAGCTGTTTTTT.

The V gene is TRBV5-1, the J gene TRBJ2-3; 8 bases agree with TRBD2. Germline V CDR1 and CDR2: SGHRS, YFSETQ. The CDR3 length is 15 residues. V lost 1 base, J lost 3 bases, and 4 bases stayed unmatched. The CDR3 reads CASSLSGRGTDTQYF. CDR3 coding DNA: TGCGCCAGCAGCTTGAGCGGGAGAGGGACAGATACGCAGTATTTT.

The chain has TRBV5-1 and TRBJ2-2, with 8 bases aligning to TRBD1. This CDR3 is 17 amino acids long. V gave up 1 base and J gave up 4 bases; unmatched junction bases: 9. CDR1 SGHRS and CDR2 YFSETQ come from the germline V gene. The CDR3 loop reads CASSLMGQGALTGELFF. The CDR3 DNA sequence: TGCGCCAGCAGCTTGATGGGCCAGGGGGCCCTCACCGGGGAGCTGTTTTTT. The full variable domain, with the rest looked up from reference TRBV5-1 and TRBJ2-2, is KAGVTQTPRYLIKTRGQQVTLSCSPISGHRSVSWYQQTPGQGLQFLFEYFSETQRNKGNFPGRFSGRQFSNSRSEMNVSTLELGDSALYLCASSLMGQGALTGELFFGEGSRLTVL.

J is TRBJ2-2 and V is TRBV18; the D call may be TRBD1 or TRBD2 (6 bases each). The CDR3 is 18 residues long. The V end was cut by 1 base, the J end by 0 bases, with 15 bases between. Germline CDR1 is KGHSH and CDR2 is LQKENI. The CDR3 region is CASSPRRATGANTGELFF. DNA for the CDR3: TGTGCCAGCTCACCACGGAGGGCGACAGGTGCGAACACCGGGGAGCTGTTTTTT.